A selection of T cell receptor beta chains follows, all from one sample in a study of Graves' ophthalmopathy and Graves' hyperthyroidism. TCRdb fed the multiplex PCR reads into MiXCR, producing one record per CDR3 protein. This sample has 650,000 to 900,000 distinct CDR3 sequences, with roughly two fifths found just once. Sequenced material: peripheral blood. The receptors were sampled from an adult man with Graves' ophthalmopathy. Both conserved end residues are part of each CDR3. A D gene is named only where the DNA matches it firmly. Size tells how often a clone was seen (once, few, many) or the class of an expanded clone, and some rows leave it out.

D	J	V	size	DNA	CDR3
.	TRBJ2-2	TRBV25-1	.	TGTGCCAGTAGTACTTTGGGACGATCCGGGGAGCTGTTTTTT	CASSTLGRSGELFF
.	TRBJ1-1	TRBV29-1	many	TGCAGCGTTGGGGGTTACGAGAACACTGAAGCTTTCTTT	CSVGGYENTEAFF
.	TRBJ1-1	TRBV19	once	TGTGCCTGGAGTCCAGGGTGGGAAGAAGCTTTCTTT	CAWSPGWEEAFF
.	TRBJ1-2	TRBV9	few	TGTGCCAGCAGTCCCAATAACTATGGCTACACCTTC	CASSPNNYGYTF
TRBD1	TRBJ2-7	TRBV5-6	.	TGTGCCAGCAGCCATGGAGGGACAGGGGGTTCCTACGAGCAGTACTTC	CASSHGGTGGSYEQYF
TRBD1	TRBJ2-7	TRBV19	.	TGTGCCAGTAGCGGGAAGACAGGGTACGGGACCTACGAGCAGTACTTC	CASSGKTGYGTYEQYF
.	TRBJ2-7	TRBV7-2	many	TGTGCCAGCAGCTTACCAGGCTACTACGAGCAGTACTTC	CASSLPGYYEQYF
.	TRBJ1-5	TRBV15	.	TGTGCCACCAGCAGAGATTATCGGGACGAGCATTTT	CATSRDYRDEHF
.	TRBJ1-1	TRBV6-1	.	TGTGCCAGCAGGGTCAGACAGGAGAACACTGAAGCTTTCTTT	CASRVRQENTEAFF
TRBD2	TRBJ2-7	TRBV20-1	few	TGCAGTGCTATTAGCGGGAGGGCCTACGAGCAGTACTTC	CSAISGRAYEQYF
TRBD1	TRBJ2-7	TRBV5-1	few	TGCGCCAGCAGCAAGACAGGGGCTATCTACGAGCAGTACTTC	CASSKTGAIYEQYF
.	TRBJ2-5	TRBV10-3	.	TGTGCCAGCAAGGCGTATAGCATGGAGACCCAGTACTTC	CASKAYSMETQYF
.	TRBJ1-2	TRBV19	.	TGTGCCACCTCGGATCGGGGCTATGGCTACACCTTC	CATSDRGYGYTF
.	TRBJ1-4	TRBV20-1	.	TGCAGTGCTCCTCGGAGTGGGGGGGGCCTGAAGACTAATGAAAAACTGTTTTTT	CSAPRSGGGLKTNEKLFF
TRBD1	TRBJ2-5	TRBV20-1	many	TGCAGTGCCGTTGACAGGGGACGGGAGACCCAGTACTTC	CSAVDRGRETQYF
.	TRBJ2-2	TRBV7-8	few	TGTGCCAGCAGCTTAGAGACCCCGGGGGCCGGGGAGCTGTTTTTT	CASSLETPGAGELFF
TRBD1	TRBJ1-2	TRBV7-9	.	TGTGCCAGCAGCCCCCGGACAGGAACTGGAAACACCTTC	CASSPRTGTGNTF
TRBD1	TRBJ1-4	TRBV14	.	TGTGCCAGCAGCCAAGCTGGGACAGGGGGCGATGAAAAACTGTTTTTT	CASSQAGTGGDEKLFF
TRBD1	TRBJ2-7	TRBV9	.	TGTGCCAGCAGTTACCTGACAGGGATCTACGAGCAGTACTTC	CASSYLTGIYEQYF
TRBD1	TRBJ1-6	TRBV27	few	TGTGCCAGCAGTTCCGAACCGACAGGGGGCTCGGGTTCACCCCTCCACTTT	CASSSEPTGGSGSPLHF
.	TRBJ1-2	TRBV30	.	TGTGCCTGGAAGAACAGGGAAGCGGACTATGGCTACACCTTC	CAWKNREADYGYTF
.	TRBJ1-2	TRBV10-3	many	TGTGCCATCAGTGAGTCTACAGGACGAAACTATGGCTACACCTTC	CAISESTGRNYGYTF
.	TRBJ2-7	TRBV6-5	few	TGTGCCAGCAGGCACCCGGACAGGGAGGGCGGCGAGCAGTACTTC	CASRHPDREGGEQYF
.	TRBJ2-7	TRBV10-2	many	TGCGCCAGCAGTGAGGACGCCGGGTGGTACGAGCAGTACTTC	CASSEDAGWYEQYF
.	TRBJ1-1	TRBV2	many	TGTGCCAGCAGTGTAATTTCAGGGTTGGGCACTGAAGCTTTCTTT	CASSVISGLGTEAFF
TRBD2	TRBJ2-7	TRBV7-3	few	TGTGCCAGCAGCTTCCCCCCACTAGCGGGAGTCTACGAGCAGTACTTC	CASSFPPLAGVYEQYF
.	TRBJ2-7	TRBV27	few	TGTGCCACCCGAGATGTGGCCTACGAGCAGTACTTC	CATRDVAYEQYF
.	TRBJ2-7	TRBV7-9	many	TGTGCCAGCAGCTTAGTATCCGCCTACGAGCAGTACTTC	CASSLVSAYEQYF
.	TRBJ2-7	TRBV9	few	TGTGCCAGCAGCGTGGGGGACGGCGGACTCTCCTACGAGCAGTACTTC	CASSVGDGGLSYEQYF
.	TRBJ1-1	TRBV7-9	few	TGTGCCAGCAGCTTGCCGAGTCTCGCTGAAGCTTTCTTT	CASSLPSLAEAFF
TRBD1	TRBJ2-5	TRBV19	many	TGTGCCAGTAGCCCTGGGACAGGGGTGTGGGAGACCCAGTACTTC	CASSPGTGVWETQYF
.	TRBJ1-1	TRBV29-1	.	TGCAGCGTGGTAGTACAGGGAGCCGCTGAAGCTTTCTTT	CSVVVQGAAEAFF
TRBD1	TRBJ1-4	TRBV5-8	many	TGTGCCAGCAAAGGGGGCGCAGAGGAAAAACTGTTTTTT	CASKGGAEEKLFF
.	TRBJ1-5	TRBV3-1	.	TGTGCCAGCAGCCAAGATTACCCGAGCAGGAATCAGCCCCAGCATTTT	CASSQDYPSRNQPQHF
TRBD1	TRBJ2-3	TRBV24-1	.	TGTGCCACCAGTGACCCAGGGACAGGGATAGATACGCAGTATTTT	CATSDPGTGIDTQYF
.	TRBJ2-5	TRBV25-1	.	TGTGCCAGCAGCCCTCTTGGCGGGACCCTGGGAGAGACCCAGTACTTC	CASSPLGGTLGETQYF
.	TRBJ2-5	TRBV2	few	TGTGCCAGCAGATGGGATCGGAATCAGCCCCAGTACTTC	CASRWDRNQPQYF
TRBD1	TRBJ2-2	TRBV20-1	.	TGCAGTGCTAGACAGGGGGCGAACACCGGGGAGCTGTTTTTT	CSARQGANTGELFF
.	TRBJ2-7	TRBV10-3	.	TGTGCCATCAGCCCCGGATTCTACGAGCAGTACTTC	CAISPGFYEQYF
TRBD2	TRBJ2-3	TRBV7-3	few	TGTGCCAGCAGCGGGAGAGGACTAGCGGGGGGCAGCGATACGCAGTATTTT	CASSGRGLAGGSDTQYF